The 5 T cell receptor beta chains below come from one sample, sequenced in a study of OX40 agonist ivuxolimab in advanced cancers. The repertoire was sequenced with immunoSEQ multiplex PCR; TCRdb's copy has only in-frame clones and lacks some. The table includes over 85,000 clones, about 92% detected once. The sample in question was CD4+ or CD8+ T cells sorted from blood, obtained in a trial of the OX40 agonist ivuxolimab. Source of these receptors: an adult with an advanced solid tumor such as melanoma, head and neck, liver or kidney cancer.

V usage is TRBV30 and J usage is TRBJ2-1; 7 nucleotides align to TRBD1. Trimming at V came to 2 bases and at J to 2 bases, leaving 12 bases not matched to a gene. CDR1 and CDR2 (germline): GTSNPN, SVGIG (reference sequence). The CDR3 contains 17 residues. CDR3 region: CAWSLPGQDLAYNEQFF. The DNA for the CDR3 is TGTGCCTGGAGTCTACCCGGACAGGATCTAGCCTACAATGAGCAGTTCTTC.

The chain uses TRBV27 and TRBJ1-5; 8 bases align to TRBD1. The CDR3 has 14 amino acids. With 4 bases clipped from V and 7 bases from J, the junction kept 6 bases outside the gene matches. Germline loops: CDR1 MNHEY, CDR2 SMNVEV (reference sequence). CDR3 protein: CASSSDRDEQPQHF. Here the CDR3 DNA reads TGTGCCAGCAGTTCGGACAGGGATGAACAGCCCCAGCATTTT.

The chain carries TRBV7-2 and TRBJ2-2; TRBD2 aligns across 11 bases. Germline CDR1 is SGHTA and CDR2 is FQGNSA. CDR3 size: 15 residues. J lost 6 bases, V lost 4 bases, and 4 bases had no gene match. The CDR3 nucleotides are TGTGCCAGCAGCTGGGAGGGACTAGCGGCCGGGGAGCTGTTTTTT. This codes for CASSWEGLAAGELFF.

The CDR3 here is CASSQDWASIWMADLQRYF. The CDR3 nucleotides read TGCGCCAGCAGCCAAGATTGGGCTAGTATTTGGATGGCGGATCTTCAGCGGTACTTC. The chain uses TRBV4-1 and TRBJ2-7; D uncertain. Germline CDR1 MGHRA, CDR2 YSYEKL. V lost 0 bases to trimming and J lost 12 bases, with 33 bases between them. CDR3 length: 19 amino acids.

In DNA form, the CDR3 reads TGTGCCAGCAGCTTACGGGGGTCCGGGTCCCGCAATGAGCAGTTCTTC. It specifies CASSLRGSGSRNEQFF. The chain uses TRBV11-2 and TRBJ2-1; perhaps TRBD2 as D (6 bases). This CDR3 has 16 residues. CDR1 is SGHAT, CDR2 FQNNGV, per germline. The V end lost 2 bases, the J end lost 6 bases, and 17 bases lay between the germline ends.